A selection of T cell receptor beta chains follows, all from one sample in a study of vaccination and CD4 T cells after COVID-19. What these receptors recognize is not known. TCRdb fed the PCR reads into MiXCR, producing one record per CDR3 protein. Among approximately 14,000 distinct CDR3 sequences, roughly 30% were seen once, and the ten largest hold approximately 8%. The sample was CD4+ T cells from blood, cultured in vitro. These receptors came from a human donor who had recovered from COVID-19. Each CDR3 is given with its conserved first and last residue. A D gene is named only where the DNA matches it firmly.

NA	TRBV5-1	TRBJ1-1	16	CASSLGPGGLNTEAFF
TRBD1	TRBV6-1	TRBJ1-2	14	CASREQGGFYGYTF
TRBD2	TRBV30	TRBJ2-1	12	CAWSGAGLEQFF
NA	TRBV4-1	TRBJ1-5	15	CASSHATGYNQPQHF
NA	TRBV6-2/TRBV6-3	TRBJ1-2	17	CASSYSSPLMGYYGYTF
TRBD2	TRBV20-1	TRBJ2-1	16	CSAPTSGGAFYNEQFF
NA	TRBV9	TRBJ1-1	15	CASSVGGVLNTEAFF
NA	TRBV5-1	TRBJ2-3	15	CASSLGQPQTDTQYF
TRBD2	TRBV20-1	TRBJ2-3	14	CSASLAGGTDTQYF
NA	TRBV7-2	TRBJ2-3	14	CTSSLLGYADTQYF
NA	TRBV6-1	TRBJ2-6	18	CASSEAGRTRSGANVLTF
TRBD1	TRBV11-2	TRBJ2-1	15	CASTPMRQGSNEQFF
NA	TRBV6-2/TRBV6-3	TRBJ1-2	15	CASKIVGPTNYGYTF
NA	TRBV24-1	TRBJ2-2	13	CASQDTNTGELFF
NA	TRBV12-3/TRBV12-4	TRBJ2-4	14	CASSRGGAKNIQYF
TRBD2	TRBV7-2	TRBJ2-5	16	CASSLSLWGGNRDQYF
TRBD1	TRBV9	TRBJ1-6	14	CASSATGLDSPLHF
NA	TRBV6-1	TRBJ1-5	15	CASSERRSTNQPQHF
NA	TRBV5-1	TRBJ1-2	15	CASSLGGRLNNGYTF
NA	TRBV6-1	TRBJ1-2	13	CASSPRGGRYYIF
NA	TRBV6-1	TRBJ1-2	14	CASSQGSGNYGYTF
TRBD2	TRBV27	TRBJ2-5	15	CASSPEAGGPGTQYF
NA	TRBV7-9	TRBJ2-3	16	CASSLRRGPSTDTQYF
NA	TRBV4-1	TRBJ1-1	13	CASSQGEWTEAFF
TRBD2	TRBV6-2/TRBV6-3	TRBJ2-5	15	CASSRLAGGRETQYF